This TCR beta chain derives from a study of OX40 agonist ivuxolimab in advanced cancers. Whole-study context: Participants averaged about 60 years of age (range roughly 23 to 90) and were roughly 83% male. Study-wide results and caveats: Also showing low normalized T-cell clonal expansion were some of the nonresponders.

As for this clone: The antigen remains unidentified.

V lost 4 bases to trimming and J lost 3 bases, with 9 bases between them. This CDR3 is built from 13 residues. Germline V gene lookup returns CDR1 MNHEY and CDR2 SMNVEV (reference sequence). Clones were sequenced by immunoSEQ multiplex PCR, and TCRdb holds only the in-frame ones, with some missing. The data show tens of thousands of clones, about 86% seen once. The sequences come from CD4+ or CD8+ T cells sorted from blood, collected in a trial of the OX40 agonist ivuxolimab. This sequence was found in an adult with an advanced solid tumor such as melanoma, head and neck, liver or kidney cancer. The chain uses TRBV27 and TRBJ1-1; the D gene is possibly TRBD1 (5 bases). Here the CDR3 reads CASSWGKDTEAFF. DNA of the CDR3: TGTGCCAGCAGTTGGGGGAAAGACACTGAAGCTTTCTTT.